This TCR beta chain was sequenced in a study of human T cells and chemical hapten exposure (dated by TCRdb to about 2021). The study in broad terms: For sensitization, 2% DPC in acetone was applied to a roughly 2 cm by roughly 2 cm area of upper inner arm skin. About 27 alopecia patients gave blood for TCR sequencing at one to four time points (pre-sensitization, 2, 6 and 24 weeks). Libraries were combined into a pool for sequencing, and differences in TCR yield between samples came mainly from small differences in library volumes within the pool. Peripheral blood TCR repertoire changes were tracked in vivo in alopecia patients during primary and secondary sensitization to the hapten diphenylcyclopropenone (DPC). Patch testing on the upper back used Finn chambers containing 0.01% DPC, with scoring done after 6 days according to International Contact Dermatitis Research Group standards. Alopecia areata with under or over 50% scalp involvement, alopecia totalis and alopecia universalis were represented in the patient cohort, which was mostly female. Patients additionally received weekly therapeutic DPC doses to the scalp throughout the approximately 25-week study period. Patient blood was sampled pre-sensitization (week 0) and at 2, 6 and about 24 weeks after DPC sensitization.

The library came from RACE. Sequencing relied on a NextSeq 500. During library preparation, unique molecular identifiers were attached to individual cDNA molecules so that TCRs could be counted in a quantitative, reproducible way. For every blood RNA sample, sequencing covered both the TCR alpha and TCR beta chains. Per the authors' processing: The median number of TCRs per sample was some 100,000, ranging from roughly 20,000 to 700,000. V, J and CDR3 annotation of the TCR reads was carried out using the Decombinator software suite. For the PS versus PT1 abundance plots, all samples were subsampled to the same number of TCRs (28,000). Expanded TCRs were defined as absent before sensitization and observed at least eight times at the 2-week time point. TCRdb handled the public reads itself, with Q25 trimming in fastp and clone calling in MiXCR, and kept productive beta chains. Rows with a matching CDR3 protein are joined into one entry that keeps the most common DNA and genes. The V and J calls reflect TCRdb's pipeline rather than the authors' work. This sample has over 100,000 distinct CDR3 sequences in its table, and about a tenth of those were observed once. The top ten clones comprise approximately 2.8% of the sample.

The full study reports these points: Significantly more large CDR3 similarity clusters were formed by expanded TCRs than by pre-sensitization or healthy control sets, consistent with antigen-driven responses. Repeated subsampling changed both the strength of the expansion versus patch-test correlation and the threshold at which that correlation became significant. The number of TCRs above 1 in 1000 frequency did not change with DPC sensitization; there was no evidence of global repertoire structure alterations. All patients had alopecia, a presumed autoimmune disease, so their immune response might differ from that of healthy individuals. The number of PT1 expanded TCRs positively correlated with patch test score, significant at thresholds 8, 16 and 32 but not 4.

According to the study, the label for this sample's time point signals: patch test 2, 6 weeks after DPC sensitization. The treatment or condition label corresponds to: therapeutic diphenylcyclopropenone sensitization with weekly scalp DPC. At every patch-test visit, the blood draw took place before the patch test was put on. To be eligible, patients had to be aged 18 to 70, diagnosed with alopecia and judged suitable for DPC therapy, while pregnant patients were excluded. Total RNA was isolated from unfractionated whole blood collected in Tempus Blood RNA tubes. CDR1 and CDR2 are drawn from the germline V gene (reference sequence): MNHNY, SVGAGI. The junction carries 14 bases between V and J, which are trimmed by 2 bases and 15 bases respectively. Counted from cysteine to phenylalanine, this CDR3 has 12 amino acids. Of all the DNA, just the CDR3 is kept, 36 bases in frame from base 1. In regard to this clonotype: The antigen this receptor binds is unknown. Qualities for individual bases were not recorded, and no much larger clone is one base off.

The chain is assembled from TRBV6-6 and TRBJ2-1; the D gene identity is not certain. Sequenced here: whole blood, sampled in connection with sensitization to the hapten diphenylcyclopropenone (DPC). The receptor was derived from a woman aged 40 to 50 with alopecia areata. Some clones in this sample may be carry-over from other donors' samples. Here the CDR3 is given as CASSYEDASRFF. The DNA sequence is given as TGTGCCAGCAGTTACGAGGACGCCTCTCGGTTCTTC.